These 26 T cell receptor beta chains were all obtained from the same sample, sequenced in a study of T-cell reconstitution after alpha-beta-depleted transplantation in children. TCRbeta library preparation incorporated unique molecular identifiers. TCRdb fed the PCR reads into MiXCR, producing one record per CDR3 protein. The profile shows a few hundred thousand distinct CDR3 sequences, around 20% of them singletons. The sequencing here drew on PBMCs from the stem cell graft donor, taken from the stem cell graft. These receptor sequences come from a human donor who donated a stem cell graft to a child with acute myeloid leukemia.

This clonotype was observed a few times. The CDR3 DNA is TGTGCCAGCAGAGGCGCCTCTGGGGCCAACGTCCTGACTTTC. This translates into CASRGASGANVLTF. The chain carries TRBV28 and TRBJ2-6; D uncertain. Trimming left V 6 bases short and J 0 bases short, with 6 bases between. The germline V gene has CDR1 MDHEN and CDR2 SYDVKM. The CDR3 contains 14 residues. The full variable domain, rest sourced from reference TRBV28 and TRBJ2-6, is DVKVTQSSRYLVKRTGEKVFLECVQDMDHENMFWYRQDPGLGLRLIYFSYDVKMKEKGDIPEGYSVSREKKERFSLILESASTNQTSMYLCASRGASGANVLTFGAGSRLTVL.

This clonotype was seen more than once but under ten times. The CDR3 is CSARGRYEQYF. The CDR3 DNA is TGCAGTGCTAGAGGCCGCTACGAGCAGTACTTC. V gene TRBV20-1 combines with J gene TRBJ2-7; D is uncertain. The CDR3 is made up of 11 amino acids. V dropped 1 base and J dropped 3 bases, with 4 bases sitting between them. Germline V lookup: CDR1 DFQATT, CDR2 SNEGSKA (reference sequence).

In its sample, this clonotype was seen many times. V and J are TRBV29-1 and TRBJ2-7; the D is unclear. The V gene's germline CDR1 is SQVTM and CDR2 ANQGSEA. V dropped 4 bases and J dropped 0 bases, with 13 bases sitting between them. The CDR3 has 14 amino acids. For the CDR3, the DNA is TGCAGCGTTGTATCTGGGCAGTACTCCTACGAGCAGTACTTC. Amino acids: CSVVSGQYSYEQYF.

The sample holds a few counts of this clonotype. This chain uses TRBV5-6 with TRBJ2-1; no firm D call. With 4 bases removed from V and 4 bases from J, the gap between germline ends came to 21 bases. CDR1 is SGHDT and CDR2 is YYEEEE in the germline V gene. This CDR3 has 17 amino acids. Here the CDR3 reads CASSTYIWDKAYNEQFF. The CDR3 DNA is TGTGCCAGCAGCACCTACATCTGGGATAAAGCATACAATGAGCAGTTCTTC.

This sequence joins TRBV28 and TRBJ1-6, with a weak D call TRBD1 (6 bases). CDR3 length: 16 residues. From germline, CDR1 is MDHEN and CDR2 SYDVKM. V dropped 8 bases and J dropped 0 bases, with 14 bases sitting between them. For the CDR3, the DNA is TGTGCCAGCCGGGGGCTTCTGAGCTCCTATAATTCACCCCTCCACTTT. Translation: CASRGLLSSYNSPLHF. The whole variable domain, filled in from reference TRBV28 and TRBJ1-6, reads DVKVTQSSRYLVKRTGEKVFLECVQDMDHENMFWYRQDPGLGLRLIYFSYDVKMKEKGDIPEGYSVSREKKERFSLILESASTNQTSMYLCASRGLLSSYNSPLHFGNGTRLTVT.

This clonotype was seen a few times. V and J are TRBV5-4 and TRBJ2-7; D is possibly TRBD2 (5 bases). Germline values: CDR1 SGHNT, CDR2 YYREEE (reference sequence). Between the trimmed V and J ends, which lost 0 bases and 7 bases, there was a span of 11 bases. This CDR3 comprises 13 residues. CDR3: CASSLALAEEQYF. In nucleotides, the CDR3 is TGTGCCAGCAGCTTGGCCCTAGCAGAGGAGCAGTACTTC.

V gene TRBV27 combines with J gene TRBJ1-1; D gene unclear. The CDR3 extends over 13 amino acids. Trimming pared 5 bases from V and 5 bases from J, leaving 12 bases between. Germline loops: CDR1 MNHEY, CDR2 SMNVEV (reference sequence). The CDR3, as DNA: TGTGCCAGCAGTATAGGGTTTATGACTGAAGCTTTCTTT. Translation gives CASSIGFMTEAFF.

The chain is built from TRBV5-8 and TRBJ2-1, with 11 positions matching TRBD2. V lost 4 bases and J lost 2; bases outside the gene matches: 5. Germline-derived CDR1 and CDR2 are SGHTS and YDEGEE. CDR3 length: 16 residues. CDR3 region: CASSPFSGRAYNEQFF. The CDR3 DNA reads as TGTGCCAGCAGCCCTTTTAGCGGGAGGGCCTACAATGAGCAGTTCTTC.

This chain uses TRBV29-1 with TRBJ2-5; 8 bases are a match to TRBD2. Germline V gives CDR1 SQVTM, CDR2 ANQGSEA. The length of the CDR3 is 14 residues. After removal of 4 bases from V and 2 bases from J, the junction contained 6 bases not matched to a gene. The CDR3 reads CSVASSSGQETQYF. The CDR3 DNA follows: TGCAGCGTTGCTTCGTCTAGCGGGCAAGAGACCCAGTACTTC.

J is TRBJ2-3 and V is TRBV12-3 or TRBV12-4; 10 positions agree with TRBD2. The junction had 7 bases not matched to a gene; V was cut back by 5 bases and J by 2 bases. This CDR3 is 16 amino acids long. CDR3 coding DNA: TGTGCCAGCAGTACCCGGACTAGCGGAGACACAGATACGCAGTATTTT. Protein product: CASSTRTSGDTDTQYF.

This clonotype turned up a few times. This sequence joins TRBV7-3 and TRBJ2-1, with D unresolved. The CDR3 covers 14 residues. From germline, CDR1 is SGHTA and CDR2 FQGTGA. Trimming took off 2 bases at V and 7 bases at J, with 12 bases between the two ends. The CDR3 sequence is CASSLSRVGNEQFF. DNA for the CDR3: TGTGCCAGCAGCTTATCTAGGGTAGGGAATGAGCAGTTCTTC.

J is TRBJ2-2 and V is TRBV24-1; TRBD2 might be the D (6 bases). Trimming took 0 bases from V and 2 from J, leaving 12 bases between them. CDR1 KGHDR and CDR2 SFDVKD come from the germline V gene. The CDR3 sequence is 17 residues long. DNA for the CDR3: TGTGCCACCAGTGATTTGTCAGGGCGGGGAAACACCGGGGAGCTGTTTTTT. Translated, it gives CATSDLSGRGNTGELFF.

This clonotype was recorded many times. The rearrangement joins TRBV5-1 to TRBJ2-7; TRBD2 matches at 7 bases. CDR1 is SGHRS and CDR2 is YFSETQ in the germline V gene. Losses at the gene ends were 0 bases for V and 3 bases for J; bases not matched to a gene: 6. CDR3 length equals 15 residues. CDR3 sequence (DNA): TGCGCCAGCAGCTTGGATGGCGGGAGTAGCTACGAGCAGTACTTC. Translation: CASSLDGGSSYEQYF.

The chain uses TRBV20-1 and TRBJ2-3, with 9 bases lining up with TRBD2. This CDR3 has 16 amino acids. Per the germline V gene, CDR1 is DFQATT and CDR2 is SNEGSKA (reference sequence). V was pared by 3 bases and J by 2 bases, with 9 bases of the junction left unmatched. CDR3 protein: CSARVRLAEYTDTQYF. In DNA form, the CDR3 reads TGCAGTGCTAGGGTTAGACTAGCGGAATACACAGATACGCAGTATTTT.

The sample holds many counts of this clonotype. For the CDR3, the DNA is TGTGCCAGCAGTGAAGATCAGGAGTTAAGCACAGATACGCAGTATTTT. This gives the protein CASSEDQELSTDTQYF. The V and J genes are TRBV25-1 and TRBJ2-3; D not resolved. The CDR3 runs to 16 residues. Trimming cost V 2 bases and J 0 bases, with 12 bases left between them. Germline lookup yields CDR1 MGHDK and CDR2 SYGVNS.

The rearrangement links TRBV20-1 to TRBJ1-4, with 8 bases identical to TRBD1. The CDR3 covers 16 residues. CDR1 is DFQATT, CDR2 SNEGSKA, per germline (reference sequence). V lost 6 bases, J lost 4 bases, and 13 bases stayed unmatched. The CDR3: CSAPSVGQGLNEKLFF. The CDR3 DNA reads TGCAGTGCCCCATCGGTCGGACAGGGCCTTAATGAAAAACTGTTTTTT.

This clonotype came up many times. The rearrangement joins TRBV18 to TRBJ2-7; unclear D gene. Germline V gene sequence: CDR1 KGHSH, CDR2 LQKENI. Trimming shortened V by 4 bases and J by 5 bases, and 9 bases separated the two germline ends. This CDR3 has 12 residues. CDR3 coding DNA: TGTGCCAGCTCACTCAGTGGAGACGAGCAGTACTTC. Protein sequence: CASSLSGDEQYF.

The V call is TRBV11-2, the J call TRBJ2-2, with TRBD2 as a possible D gene (5 bases). Germline-derived CDR1 and CDR2 are SGHAT and FQNNGV. The CDR3 is 16 residues long. V was cut by 0 bases and J by 5 bases, with 13 bases left in between. CDR3 nucleotide sequence: TGTGCCAGCAGCTTAGAACCTGCCCCGGGGACCGGGGAGCTGTTTTTT. The encoded protein is CASSLEPAPGTGELFF.

This chain joins TRBV25-1 and TRBJ1-2; D not resolved. Germline CDR1 is MGHDK and CDR2 is SYGVNS. Trimming removed 1 base from V and 8 bases from J, with 8 bases in between. The length of the CDR3 is 12 residues. DNA for the CDR3: TGTGCCAGCAGTGAATTTGAATCGGGCTACACCTTC. Protein sequence: CASSEFESGYTF.

This clonotype was seen many times. The J gene is TRBJ1-1, the V gene TRBV6-2 or TRBV6-3; D not resolved. Germline values: CDR1 MNHEY, CDR2 SVGEGT. With 3 bases removed from V and 1 base from J, the gap between germline ends came to 9 bases. CDR3 length: 14 residues. The CDR3 loop reads CASSYGPGNTEAFF. The CDR3 DNA sequence: TGTGCCAGCAGTTATGGGCCGGGGAACACTGAAGCTTTCTTT.

At least ten counts were recorded for this clonotype. Here the CDR3 DNA reads TGCAGCGTTGACATACTAGCGGGAGCGAATGAGCAGTTCTTC. Protein sequence: CSVDILAGANEQFF. The V gene is TRBV29-1, the J gene TRBJ2-1, with 11 bases aligning to TRBD2. V was clipped by 3 bases and J by 7 bases; unmatched bases: 5. This CDR3 has 14 residues. Germline-derived CDR1 and CDR2 are SQVTM and ANQGSEA.

In its sample, this clonotype was seen many times. The chain carries TRBV20-1 and TRBJ2-1, with 9 bases matching TRBD1. Germline V gene data show CDR1 as DFQATT and CDR2 as SNEGSKA (reference sequence). Trimming removed 3 bases from V and 1 base from J; junction bases left unmatched: 4. The CDR3 contains 15 residues. The CDR3 spells CSASGQGSSYNEQFF. CDR3 DNA sequence: TGCAGTGCTAGCGGACAGGGGTCGTCCTACAATGAGCAGTTCTTC.

The sample holds a few counts of this clonotype. V usage is TRBV10-1 and J usage is TRBJ2-1; D may be TRBD2 (7 bases). The CDR3 spans 15 residues. Germline-derived CDR1 and CDR2 are WNHNN and SYGVQD (reference sequence). The V end was cut by 0 bases, the J end by 8 bases, with 14 bases between. CDR3 residues: CASSESLGGADEQFF. The CDR3 nucleotides are TGCGCCAGCAGTGAGTCCCTTGGGGGGGCTGATGAGCAGTTCTTC.

The rearrangement joins TRBV20-1 to TRBJ2-1; 10 bases are shared with TRBD2. Trimming removed 0 bases from V and 4 bases from J; junction bases left unmatched: 9. The CDR3 is 17 residues long. CDR1 and CDR2 from the germline V gene are DFQATT and SNEGSKA (reference sequence). CDR3 coding DNA: TGCAGTGCTAGAGACGCTCCGGGACTAGCGTTTTACAATGAGCAGTTCTTC. Its protein product is CSARDAPGLAFYNEQFF.

The rearrangement uses TRBV29-1 and TRBJ2-5; D uncertain. The length of the CDR3 is 12 residues. Germline loops: CDR1 SQVTM, CDR2 ANQGSEA. V gave up 3 bases and J gave up 7 bases, with 12 bases separating them. CDR3: CSVEAVRPTQYF. DNA for the CDR3: TGCAGCGTTGAGGCAGTGCGACCGACCCAGTACTTC.

This sequence joins TRBV27 and TRBJ2-1; D is perhaps TRBD1 or TRBD2 (5 bases each). The CDR3 contains 15 residues. With 0 bases removed from V and 15 bases from J, the gap between germline ends came to 21 bases. Germline assignment: CDR1 MNHEY and CDR2 SMNVEV (reference sequence). CDR3 sequence reads: CASSLSGTRPPYPFF. DNA for the CDR3: TGTGCCAGCAGTTTATCGGGGACGCGGCCGCCCTATCCGTTCTTC.